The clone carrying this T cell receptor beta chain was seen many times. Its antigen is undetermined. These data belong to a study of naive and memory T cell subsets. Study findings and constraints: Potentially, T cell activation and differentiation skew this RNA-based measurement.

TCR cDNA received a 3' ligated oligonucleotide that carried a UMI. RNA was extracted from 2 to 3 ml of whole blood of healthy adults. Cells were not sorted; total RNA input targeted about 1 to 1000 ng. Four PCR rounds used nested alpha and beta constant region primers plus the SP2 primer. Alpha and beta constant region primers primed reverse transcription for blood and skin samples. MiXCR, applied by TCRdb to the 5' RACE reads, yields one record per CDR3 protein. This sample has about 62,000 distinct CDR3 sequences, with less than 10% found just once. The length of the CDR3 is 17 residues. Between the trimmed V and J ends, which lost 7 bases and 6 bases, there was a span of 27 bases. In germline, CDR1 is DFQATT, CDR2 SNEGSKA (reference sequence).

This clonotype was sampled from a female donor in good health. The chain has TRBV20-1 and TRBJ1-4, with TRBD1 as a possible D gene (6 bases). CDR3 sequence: CSVIAVRDKGLDEKLFF. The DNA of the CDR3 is TGCAGTGTTATAGCGGTGAGGGACAAGGGGTTAGATGAAAAACTGTTTTTT.